This entry concerns a single T cell receptor beta chain. Antigen unknown. Assay: immunoSEQ multiplex PCR; the TCRdb copy retains only in-frame clones and omits some. The sample has tens of thousands of clones, more than 80% seen once; the top ten hold 9% to 10%. Trimming pared 3 bases from V and 4 bases from J, leaving 15 bases between. Looked up from germline, CDR1 is SGDLS and CDR2 is YYNGEE. The CDR3 extends over 15 amino acids. This sample stems from a study of OX40 agonist ivuxolimab in advanced cancers. Study context: The dose-escalation cohort had hepatocellular carcinoma, melanoma, renal cell or head and neck cancer.

Study outcomes and limitations: The study found that CD8+ T cells averaged more expanded clones than CD4+. Antigen specificity was not determined for the expanded peripheral T cells.

The rearrangement links TRBV9 to TRBJ2-3; TRBD2 might be the D (5 bases). The sequenced sample was CD4+ or CD8+ T cells sorted from blood, obtained in a trial of the OX40 agonist ivuxolimab. The receptor comes from an adult with an advanced solid tumor such as melanoma, head and neck, liver or kidney cancer. The CDR3 region has the DNA TGTGCCAGCAGCGGGACTCTCGGACGGTCAGATACGCAGTATTTT. Translation gives CASSGTLGRSDTQYF.